This T cell receptor (beta chain) was sequenced for a study of cytomegalovirus exposure and HLA in healthy donors. Findings and caveats of the study: Most TCRs appeared rarely, but some public TCRs recurred in many donors. Altogether, about 160 TCR beta chains were recorded as cytomegalovirus-associated.

On this clone itself: Its specificity is unknown.

Separate from the roughly 700-subject first cohort was the 120-subject validation cohort, to which the donors belonged. The CDR3 consists of 14 residues. Looked up from germline, CDR1 is MNHEY and CDR2 is SMNVEV (reference sequence). Deletions cut 8 bases from V and 1 base from J, with 15 bases between. Using immunoSEQ multiplex PCR, the repertoire was profiled, and TCRdb retains in-frame clones only, with some absent. The sample has 200,000 to 250,000 clones; approximately 80% are singletons. The TCR comes from a woman younger than 45 in good health and CMV-seropositive. The chain links TRBV27 to TRBJ2-7; possible D gene TRBD2, 5 bases. Material: PBMCs. This chain's CDR3 is CASQRKLESYEQYF. CDR3 coding DNA: TGTGCCAGCCAAAGAAAACTAGAGTCCTACGAGCAGTACTTC.